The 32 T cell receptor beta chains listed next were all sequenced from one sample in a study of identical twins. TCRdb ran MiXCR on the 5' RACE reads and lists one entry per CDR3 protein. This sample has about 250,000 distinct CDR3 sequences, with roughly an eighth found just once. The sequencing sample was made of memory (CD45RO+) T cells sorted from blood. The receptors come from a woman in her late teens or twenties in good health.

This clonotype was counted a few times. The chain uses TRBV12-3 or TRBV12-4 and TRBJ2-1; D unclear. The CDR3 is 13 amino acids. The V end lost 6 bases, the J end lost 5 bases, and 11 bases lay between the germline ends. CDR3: CASRGFVDNEQFF. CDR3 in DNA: TGTGCCAGCAGGGGGTTTGTGGACAATGAGCAGTTCTTC.

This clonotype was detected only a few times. CDR3 nucleotides: TGTGCCAGCAGCTTGGCGGGTTCAGCCTACGAGCAGTACTTC. Residues: CASSLAGSAYEQYF. The chain uses TRBV5-4 and TRBJ2-7; no clear D gene. CDR1 is SGHNT and CDR2 is YYREEE in the germline V gene (reference sequence). This CDR3 is 14 amino acids long. The V gene lost 0 bases and the J gene lost 2 bases, with 9 bases spanning the gap.

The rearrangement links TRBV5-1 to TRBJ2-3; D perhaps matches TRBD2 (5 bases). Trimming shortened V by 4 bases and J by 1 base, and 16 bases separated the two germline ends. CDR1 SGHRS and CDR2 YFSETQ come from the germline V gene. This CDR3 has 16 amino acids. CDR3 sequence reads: CASSKLGRRGTDTQYF. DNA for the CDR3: TGCGCCAGCAGCAAACTAGGGAGACGAGGCACAGATACGCAGTATTTT.

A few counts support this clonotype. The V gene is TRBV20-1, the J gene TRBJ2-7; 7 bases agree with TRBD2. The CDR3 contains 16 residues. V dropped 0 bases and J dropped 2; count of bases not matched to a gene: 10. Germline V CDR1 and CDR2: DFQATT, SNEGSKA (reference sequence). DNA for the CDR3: TGCAGTGCTAGAGATAAGCGGGGAGAAAAGCCCTACGAGCAGTACTTC. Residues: CSARDKRGEKPYEQYF.

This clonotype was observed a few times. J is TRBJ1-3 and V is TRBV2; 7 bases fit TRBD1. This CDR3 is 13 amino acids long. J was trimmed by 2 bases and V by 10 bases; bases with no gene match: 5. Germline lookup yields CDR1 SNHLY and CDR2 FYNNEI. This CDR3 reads CATSQGAGNTIYF. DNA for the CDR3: TGTGCCACTTCTCAGGGGGCTGGAAACACCATATATTTT.

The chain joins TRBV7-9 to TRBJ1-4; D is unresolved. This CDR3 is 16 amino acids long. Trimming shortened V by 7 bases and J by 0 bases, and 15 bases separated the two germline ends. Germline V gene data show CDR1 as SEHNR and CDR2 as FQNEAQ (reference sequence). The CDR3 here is CASTPALGATNEKLFF. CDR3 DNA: TGTGCCAGCACCCCCGCTTTGGGTGCAACTAATGAAAAACTGTTTTTT.

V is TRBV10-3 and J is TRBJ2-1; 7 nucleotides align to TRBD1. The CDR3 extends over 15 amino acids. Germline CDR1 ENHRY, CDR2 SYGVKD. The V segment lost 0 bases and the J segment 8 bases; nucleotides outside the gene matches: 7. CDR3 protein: CAISESYRGVHEQFF. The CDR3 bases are TGTGCCATCAGTGAGTCGTACAGGGGAGTGCATGAGCAGTTCTTC.

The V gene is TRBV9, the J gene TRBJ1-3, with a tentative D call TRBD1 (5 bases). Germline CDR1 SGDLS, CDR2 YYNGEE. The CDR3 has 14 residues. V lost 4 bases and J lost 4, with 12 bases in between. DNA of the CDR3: TGTGCCAGCAGCTTAGGGGTGGGCGGAAACACCATATATTTT. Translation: CASSLGVGGNTIYF.

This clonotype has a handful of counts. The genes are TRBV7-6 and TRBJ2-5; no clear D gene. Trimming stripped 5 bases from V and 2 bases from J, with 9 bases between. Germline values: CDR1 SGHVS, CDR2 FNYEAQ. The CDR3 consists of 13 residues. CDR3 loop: CASSTSRQETQYF. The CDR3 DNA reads TGTGCCAGCAGCACCTCAAGGCAAGAGACCCAGTACTTC.

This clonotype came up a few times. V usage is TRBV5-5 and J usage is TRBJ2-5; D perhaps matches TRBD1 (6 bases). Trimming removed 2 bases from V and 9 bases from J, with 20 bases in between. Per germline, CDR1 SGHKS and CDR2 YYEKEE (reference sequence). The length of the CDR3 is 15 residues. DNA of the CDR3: TGTGCCAGCAGCTTCACCCTCTGGGGGCGCGAGGCCCAGTACTTC. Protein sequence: CASSFTLWGREAQYF.

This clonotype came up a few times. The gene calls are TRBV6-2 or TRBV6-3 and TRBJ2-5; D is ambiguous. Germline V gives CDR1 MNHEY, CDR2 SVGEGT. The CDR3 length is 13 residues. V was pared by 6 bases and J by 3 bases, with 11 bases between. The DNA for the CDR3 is TGTGCCAGCAGGAGGATTAGGGAAGAGACCCAGTACTTC. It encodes CASRRIREETQYF.

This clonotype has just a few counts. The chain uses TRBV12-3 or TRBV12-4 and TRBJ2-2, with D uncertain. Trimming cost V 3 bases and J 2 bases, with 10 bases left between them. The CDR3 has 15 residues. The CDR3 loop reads CASSFDRRNTGELFF. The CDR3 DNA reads TGTGCCAGCAGTTTCGACCGGAGAAACACCGGGGAGCTGTTTTTT.

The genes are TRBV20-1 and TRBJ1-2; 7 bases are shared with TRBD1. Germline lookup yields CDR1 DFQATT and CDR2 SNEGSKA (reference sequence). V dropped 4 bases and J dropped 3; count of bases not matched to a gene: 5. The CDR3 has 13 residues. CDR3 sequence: CSATEQGYYGYTF. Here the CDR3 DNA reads TGCAGTGCTACCGAACAGGGGTACTATGGCTACACCTTC.

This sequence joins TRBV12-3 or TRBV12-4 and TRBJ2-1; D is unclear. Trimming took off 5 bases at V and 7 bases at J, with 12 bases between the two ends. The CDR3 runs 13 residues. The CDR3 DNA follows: TGTGCCAGCAGTGTTTTTGCTGGGAATGAGCAGTTCTTC. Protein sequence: CASSVFAGNEQFF.

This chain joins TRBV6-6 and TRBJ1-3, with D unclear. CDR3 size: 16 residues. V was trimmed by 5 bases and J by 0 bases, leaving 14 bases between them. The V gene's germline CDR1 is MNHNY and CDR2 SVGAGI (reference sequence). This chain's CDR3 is CASSPVGGLSGNTIYF. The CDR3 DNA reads TGTGCCAGCAGTCCCGTGGGCGGCCTCTCTGGAAACACCATATATTTT.

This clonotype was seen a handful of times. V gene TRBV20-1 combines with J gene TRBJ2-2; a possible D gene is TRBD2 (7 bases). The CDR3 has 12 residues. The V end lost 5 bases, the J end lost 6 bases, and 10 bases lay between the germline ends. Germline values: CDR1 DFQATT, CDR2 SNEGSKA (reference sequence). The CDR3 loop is CSADGGPGELFF. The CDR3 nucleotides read TGCAGTGCTGACGGGGGGCCCGGGGAGCTGTTTTTT.

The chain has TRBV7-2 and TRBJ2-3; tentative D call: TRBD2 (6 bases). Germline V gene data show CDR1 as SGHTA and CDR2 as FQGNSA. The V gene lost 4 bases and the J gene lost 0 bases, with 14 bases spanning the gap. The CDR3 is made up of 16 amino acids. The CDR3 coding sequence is TGTGCCAGCAGCTCGAGCCGCGCGGGGAGCACAGATACGCAGTATTTT. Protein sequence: CASSSSRAGSTDTQYF. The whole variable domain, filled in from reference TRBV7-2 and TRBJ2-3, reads GAGVSQSPSNKVTEKGKDVELRCDPISGHTALYWYRQSLGQGLEFLIYFQGNSAPDKSGLPSDRFSAERTGGSVSTLTIQRTQQEDSAVYLCASSSSRAGSTDTQYFGPGTRLTVL.

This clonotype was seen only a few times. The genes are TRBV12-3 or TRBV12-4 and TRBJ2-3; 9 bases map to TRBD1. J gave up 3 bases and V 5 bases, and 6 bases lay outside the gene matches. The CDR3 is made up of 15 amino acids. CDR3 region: CASSQPGQGTDTQYF. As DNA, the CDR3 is TGTGCCAGCAGTCAGCCGGGACAGGGAACAGATACGCAGTATTTT.

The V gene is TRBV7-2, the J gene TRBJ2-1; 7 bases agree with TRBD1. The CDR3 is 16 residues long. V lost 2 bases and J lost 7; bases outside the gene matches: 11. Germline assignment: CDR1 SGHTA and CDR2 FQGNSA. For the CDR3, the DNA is TGTGCCAGCAGCTTAAGAGTTTATGACAGGGTTAATGAGCAGTTCTTC. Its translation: CASSLRVYDRVNEQFF.

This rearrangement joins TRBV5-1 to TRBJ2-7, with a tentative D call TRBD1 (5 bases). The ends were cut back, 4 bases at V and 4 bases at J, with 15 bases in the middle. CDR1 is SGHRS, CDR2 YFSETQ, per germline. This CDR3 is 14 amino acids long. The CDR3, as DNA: TGCGCCAGCAGCGCGACAGTGATTACTTACGAGCAGTACTTC. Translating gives CASSATVITYEQYF.

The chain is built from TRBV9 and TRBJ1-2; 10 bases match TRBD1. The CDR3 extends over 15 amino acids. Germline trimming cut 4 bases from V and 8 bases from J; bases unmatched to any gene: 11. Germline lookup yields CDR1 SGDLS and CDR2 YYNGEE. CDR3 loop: CASSPGTGDMGGYTF. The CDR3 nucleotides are TGTGCCAGCAGCCCAGGGACAGGGGATATGGGGGGCTACACCTTC.

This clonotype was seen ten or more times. In nucleotides, the CDR3 is TGCGCCACCGGGCCGACGACAGGGGCGACTCTCTCCGAGCAGTACTTC. It yields the protein CATGPTTGATLSEQYF. The chain carries TRBV5-1 and TRBJ2-7; TRBD1 matches at 8 bases. V gave up 9 bases and J gave up 6 bases; unmatched junction bases: 20. This CDR3 spans 16 amino acids. CDR1 and CDR2 (germline): SGHRS, YFSETQ.

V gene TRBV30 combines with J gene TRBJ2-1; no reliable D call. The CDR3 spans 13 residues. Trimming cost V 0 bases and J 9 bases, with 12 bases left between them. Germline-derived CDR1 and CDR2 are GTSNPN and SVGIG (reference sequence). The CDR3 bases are TGTGCCTGGAGTGTACTCCCCATGGCTGAGCAGTTCTTC. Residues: CAWSVLPMAEQFF.

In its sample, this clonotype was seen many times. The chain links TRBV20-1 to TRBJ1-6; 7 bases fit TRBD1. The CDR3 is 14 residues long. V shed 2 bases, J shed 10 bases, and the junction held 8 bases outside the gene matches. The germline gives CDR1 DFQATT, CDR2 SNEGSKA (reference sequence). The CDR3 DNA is TGCAGTGCTAGAATCCGGGACAGCAACTCACCCCTCCACTTT. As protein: CSARIRDSNSPLHF.

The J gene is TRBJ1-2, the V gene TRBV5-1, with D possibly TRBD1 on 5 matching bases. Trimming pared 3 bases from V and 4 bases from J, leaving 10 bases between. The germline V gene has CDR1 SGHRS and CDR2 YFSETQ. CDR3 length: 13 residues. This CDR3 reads CASSSMGGYGYTF. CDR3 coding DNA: TGCGCCAGCAGCTCGATGGGGGGCTATGGCTACACCTTC.

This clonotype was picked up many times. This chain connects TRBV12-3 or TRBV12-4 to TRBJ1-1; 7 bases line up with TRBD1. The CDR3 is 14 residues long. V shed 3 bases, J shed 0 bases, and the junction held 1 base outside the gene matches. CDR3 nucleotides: TGTGCCAGCAGTTTTCAGGGGGTGAACACTGAAGCTTTCTTT. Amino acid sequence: CASSFQGVNTEAFF.

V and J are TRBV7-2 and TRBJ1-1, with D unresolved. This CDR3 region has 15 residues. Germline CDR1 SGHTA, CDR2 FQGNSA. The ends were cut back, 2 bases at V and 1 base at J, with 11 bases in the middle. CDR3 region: CASSLTIGRNTEAFF. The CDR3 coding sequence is TGTGCCAGCAGCTTAACAATAGGTCGGAACACTGAAGCTTTCTTT. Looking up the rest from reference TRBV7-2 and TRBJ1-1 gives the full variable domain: GAGVSQSPSNKVTEKGKDVELRCDPISGHTALYWYRQSLGQGLEFLIYFQGNSAPDKSGLPSDRFSAERTGGSVSTLTIQRTQQEDSAVYLCASSLTIGRNTEAFFGQGTRLTVV.

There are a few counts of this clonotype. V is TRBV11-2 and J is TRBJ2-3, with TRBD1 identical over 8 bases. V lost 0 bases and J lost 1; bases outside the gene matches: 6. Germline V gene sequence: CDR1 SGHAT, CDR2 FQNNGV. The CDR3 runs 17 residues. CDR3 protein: CASSLEQGARGTDTQYF. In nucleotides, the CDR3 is TGTGCCAGCAGCTTAGAGCAGGGGGCGCGGGGCACAGATACGCAGTATTTT.

The DNA for the CDR3 is TGTGCCAGCAGCCAGGGACAGAAAGAGACCCAGTACTTC. This translates into CASSQGQKETQYF. The rearrangement uses TRBV7-8 and TRBJ2-5; TRBD1 agrees at 7 bases. Looked up from germline, CDR1 is SGHVS and CDR2 is FQNEAQ. This CDR3 has 13 residues. The V and J ends lost 5 bases and 3 bases, in that order; junction bases with no gene match: 3.

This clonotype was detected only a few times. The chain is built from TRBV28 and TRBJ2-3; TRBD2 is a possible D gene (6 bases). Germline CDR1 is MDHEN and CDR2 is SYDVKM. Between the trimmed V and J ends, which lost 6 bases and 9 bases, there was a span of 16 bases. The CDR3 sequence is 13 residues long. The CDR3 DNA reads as TGTGCCAGCAGACGCCCCCCGGGAGACACGCAGTATTTT. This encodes CASRRPPGDTQYF.

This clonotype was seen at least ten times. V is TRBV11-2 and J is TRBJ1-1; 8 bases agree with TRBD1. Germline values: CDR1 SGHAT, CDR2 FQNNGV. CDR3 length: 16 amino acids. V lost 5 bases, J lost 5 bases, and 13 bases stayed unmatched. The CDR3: CASSQLVGQGGTEAFF. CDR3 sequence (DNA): TGTGCCAGCAGCCAACTGGTTGGACAGGGAGGTACTGAAGCTTTCTTT.

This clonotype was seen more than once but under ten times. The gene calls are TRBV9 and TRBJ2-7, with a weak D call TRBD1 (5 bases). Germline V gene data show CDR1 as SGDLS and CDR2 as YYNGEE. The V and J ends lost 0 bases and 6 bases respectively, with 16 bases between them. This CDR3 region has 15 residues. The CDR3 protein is CASSVEAGLVGEQYF. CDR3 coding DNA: TGTGCCAGCAGCGTAGAGGCAGGGCTAGTCGGCGAGCAGTACTTC.